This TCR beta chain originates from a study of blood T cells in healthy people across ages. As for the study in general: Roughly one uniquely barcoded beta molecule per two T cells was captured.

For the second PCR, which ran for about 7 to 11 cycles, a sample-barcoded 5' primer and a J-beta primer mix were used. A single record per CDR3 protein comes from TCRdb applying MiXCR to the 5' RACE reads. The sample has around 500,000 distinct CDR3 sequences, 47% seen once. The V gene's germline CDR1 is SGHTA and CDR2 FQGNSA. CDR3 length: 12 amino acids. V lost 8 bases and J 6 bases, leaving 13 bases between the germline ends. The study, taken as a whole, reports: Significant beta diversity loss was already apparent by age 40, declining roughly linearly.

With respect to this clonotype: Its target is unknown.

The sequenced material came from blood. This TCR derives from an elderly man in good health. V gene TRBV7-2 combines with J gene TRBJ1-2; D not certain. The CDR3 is CASRPAGNGYTF. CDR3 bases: TGTGCCAGCCGACCCGCGGGGAATGGCTACACCTTC.